One and the same sample provided the 22 T cell receptor beta chains below, sequenced in a study of T cell changes during pregnancy in multiple sclerosis (dated by TCRdb to 2018 to 2020). The receptor library was made with the immunoSEQ multiplex PCR assay. Imported from immuneACCESS, the table was reduced by TCRdb to in-frame sequences with V and J called. These copies leave out some clones; in studies compared against another copy, an unresolved V gene accounts for under half, and the cause of the remainder is not known. This sample lists roughly 110,000 clones; under 95% were detected once. The ten largest clones capture less than 2% of the sample. The source material was peripheral blood, sampled after pregnancy. Receptors were obtained from a female donor with multiple sclerosis, enrolled in a pregnancy study.

CDR3 protein: CASSIYLAGNNEQFF. CDR3 nucleotides: TGTGCCAGTAGTATTTACCTAGCGGGTAACAATGAGCAGTTCTTC. The gene calls are TRBV19 and TRBJ2-1, with TRBD2 matching 8 bases. Germline V CDR1 and CDR2: LNHDA, SQIVND (reference sequence). The CDR3 runs 15 residues. Trimming at V came to 3 bases and at J to 5 bases, leaving 6 bases not matched to a gene.

This clone was observed a few times. This chain connects TRBV30 to TRBJ1-4; weak D call: TRBD1 (6 bases). The germline V gene encodes CDR1 GTSNPN and CDR2 SVGIG (reference sequence). CDR3 size: 16 residues. Trimming removed 1 base at V and 8 bases at J, with 20 bases between. CDR3 loop: CAWSGLRGSGYEKLFF. DNA of the CDR3: TGTGCCTGGAGTGGTTTAAGGGGGTCAGGCTACGAAAAACTGTTTTTT.

The rearrangement links TRBV30 to TRBJ1-4; the match to TRBD1 covers 8 bases. The trim removed 3 bases at V and 5 bases at J, leaving 8 bases unmatched. Per germline, CDR1 GTSNPN and CDR2 SVGIG (reference sequence). CDR3 length: 15 amino acids. CDR3 DNA sequence: TGTGCCTGGAGAGGGAGACAGGGGCCAAATGAAAAACTGTTTTTT. It encodes CAWRGRQGPNEKLFF. Together with reference TRBV30 and TRBJ1-4, the CDR3 gives the full variable domain: SQTIHQWPATLVQPVGSPLSLECTVEGTSNPNLYWYRQAAGRGLQLLFYSVGIGQISSEVPQNLSASRPQDRQFILSSKKLLLSDSGFYLCAWRGRQGPNEKLFFGSGTQLSVL.

This chain uses TRBV28 with TRBJ1-3, with a weak D call TRBD1 (5 bases). V shed 3 bases and J shed 4 bases, with 10 bases lying between them. The CDR3 runs 14 residues. Germline V gene sequence: CDR1 MDHEN, CDR2 SYDVKM. The CDR3 reads CASSLRDVGNTIYF. DNA of the CDR3: TGTGCCAGCAGTTTGCGGGACGTAGGAAACACCATATATTTT.

V is TRBV30 and J is TRBJ1-3; 7 nucleotides agree with TRBD1. Germline values: CDR1 GTSNPN, CDR2 SVGIG (reference sequence). V lost 0 bases to trimming and J lost 2 bases; unmatched junction nucleotides: 4. The CDR3 runs to 15 residues. CDR3 protein: CAWSVATGTGNTIYF. The CDR3 DNA reads TGTGCCTGGAGTGTAGCGACAGGGACTGGAAACACCATATATTTT.

The chain carries TRBV5-1 and TRBJ2-3, with 14 bases matching TRBD2. Looked up from germline, CDR1 is SGHRS and CDR2 is YFSETQ. The V gene end was trimmed by 4 bases and the J gene end by 6 bases; junction bases not matched to a gene: 7. The CDR3 loop spans 16 amino acids. CDR3 sequence (DNA): TGCGCCAGCAGCCAACCCGGGACTAGCGGGGGCGATACGCAGTATTTT. This sequence encodes CASSQPGTSGGDTQYF.

The chain couples TRBV2 to TRBJ2-1, with D perhaps matching TRBD2 (6 bases). Germline lookup yields CDR1 SNHLY and CDR2 FYNNEI. Trimming removed 2 bases at V and 4 bases at J, with 12 bases between. This CDR3 contains 15 residues. CDR3 amino acids: CASSESPGLYNEQFF. The CDR3 region has the DNA TGTGCCAGCAGTGAAAGCCCGGGACTTTACAATGAGCAGTTCTTC.

The J gene is TRBJ1-2, the V gene TRBV6-5, with TRBD1 matching over 9 bases. The ends lost 6 bases at V and 4 bases at J; junction bases unmatched: 9. The CDR3 is made up of 15 amino acids. From germline, CDR1 is MNHEY and CDR2 SVGAGI. Written as DNA, the CDR3 is TGTGCCAGCAGCCTCTCGCTGGGACAGGGCTATGGCTACACCTTC. Protein: CASSLSLGQGYGYTF.

The CDR3 region is CASSLTAEKTPLHF. The DNA for the CDR3 is TGTGCCAGCAGCTTGACTGCAGAAAAAACACCCCTCCACTTT. The J gene is TRBJ1-6, the V gene TRBV7-6; D remains unclear. Germline lookup yields CDR1 SGHVS and CDR2 FNYEAQ. The CDR3 is 14 residues long. Trimming stripped 3 bases from V and 11 bases from J, with 14 bases between.

The sample holds one count of this clone. J is TRBJ1-5 and V is TRBV6-5, with 10 nucleotides matching TRBD1. V lost 6 bases to trimming and J lost 7 bases; unmatched junction nucleotides: 9. The CDR3 consists of 15 residues. Germline CDR1 MNHEY, CDR2 SVGAGI. DNA for the CDR3: TGTGCCAGCAGACCCCGACAGGGGGCAAGCCAGCCCCAGCATTTT. It specifies CASRPRQGASQPQHF.

The J gene is TRBJ2-7, the V gene TRBV7-2; D perhaps matches TRBD2 (6 bases). V lost 5 bases, J lost 3 bases, and 14 bases lay in between. This CDR3 comprises 14 residues. Looked up from germline, CDR1 is SGHTA and CDR2 is FQGNSA. The CDR3 spells CASSPGGSRYEQYF. The CDR3 bases are TGTGCCAGCAGCCCTGGGGGGTCGCGCTACGAGCAGTACTTC. The entire variable domain, with the rest obtained from reference TRBV7-2 and TRBJ2-7, is as follows: GAGVSQSPSNKVTEKGKDVELRCDPISGHTALYWYRQSLGQGLEFLIYFQGNSAPDKSGLPSDRFSAERTGGSVSTLTIQRTQQEDSAVYLCASSPGGSRYEQYFGPGTRLTVT.

CDR3 DNA: TGTGCCAGTAGTATAGCAGCAGGACAGGGGGCTGATCCTTTCTTT. Its protein is CASSIAAGQGADPFF. The V gene is TRBV19, the J gene TRBJ1-1; TRBD1 agrees at 11 bases. Trimming at V came to 1 base and at J to 12 bases, leaving 10 bases not matched to a gene. This CDR3 is built from 15 residues. CDR1 and CDR2 from the germline V gene are LNHDA and SQIVND (reference sequence).

The V gene is TRBV19, the J gene TRBJ1-6, with a possible D match to TRBD1 (6 bases). Trimming stripped 3 bases from V and 0 bases from J, with 15 bases between. The CDR3 totals 18 residues. Per germline, CDR1 LNHDA and CDR2 SQIVND (reference sequence). The CDR3 DNA follows: TGTGCCAGTAGTATCCCGGGGGGCCTGAGCTCCTATAATTCACCCCTCCACTTT. It yields the protein CASSIPGGLSSYNSPLHF.

The chain recombines TRBV25-1 with TRBJ1-2, with 7 bases aligning to TRBD1. The CDR3 consists of 15 residues. Unmatched junction bases numbered 11, after V lost 4 bases and J lost 6 bases. Per germline, CDR1 MGHDK and CDR2 SYGVNS. The CDR3 sequence is CASSAFGTAVDGYTF. For the CDR3, the DNA is TGTGCCAGCAGTGCATTCGGGACAGCAGTGGATGGCTACACCTTC.

The chain joins TRBV29-1 to TRBJ2-7; TRBD1 aligns across 9 bases. With V trimmed by 0 bases and J by 0 bases, 9 bases remained unmatched. The CDR3 consists of 17 residues. The V gene's germline CDR1 is SQVTM and CDR2 ANQGSEA. The chain's CDR3 is CSVEDLKGTGTSYEQYF. The DNA for the CDR3 is TGCAGCGTTGAAGATCTTAAAGGGACAGGGACCTCCTACGAGCAGTACTTC.

The rearrangement links TRBV28 to TRBJ2-7, with 7 bases identical to TRBD1. Germline V gives CDR1 MDHEN, CDR2 SYDVKM. The V segment lost 6 bases and the J segment 4 bases; nucleotides outside the gene matches: 12. The CDR3 has 15 residues. CDR3 DNA sequence: TGTGCCAGCAGCAACCGCAAGGGGACAGCGTACGAGCAGTACTTC. This codes for CASSNRKGTAYEQYF.

The genes are TRBV5-1 and TRBJ1-1; 8 bases agree with TRBD1. The CDR3 consists of 14 residues. The trim removed 3 bases at V and 2 bases at J, leaving 3 bases unmatched. CDR1 and CDR2 from the germline V gene are SGHRS and YFSETQ. The DNA of the CDR3 is TGCGCCAGCAGCTCCGGACAGGGAAACACTGAAGCTTTCTTT. Its protein is CASSSGQGNTEAFF.

In this sample, this clone turned up a few times. This chain joins TRBV5-8 and TRBJ1-2, with D uncertain. The V end lost 5 bases, the J end lost 6 bases, and 5 bases lay between the germline ends. This CDR3 has 10 residues. Germline V CDR1 and CDR2: SGHTS, YDEGEE. As DNA, the CDR3 is TGTGCCAGCAGGCAGGATGGCTACACCTTC. Translated, it gives CASRQDGYTF.

The V and J genes are TRBV2 and TRBJ2-1; D might be TRBD1 (6 bases). The CDR3 consists of 14 residues. Germline CDR1 SNHLY, CDR2 FYNNEI. Trimming left V 8 bases short and J 10 bases short, with 21 bases between. CDR3 sequence reads: CASVPLPPGVEQFF. CDR3 nucleotides: TGTGCCAGCGTCCCCCTGCCCCCAGGGGTAGAGCAGTTCTTC.

The chain uses TRBV13 and TRBJ2-2; TRBD1 matches 9 bases. The CDR3 loop spans 16 amino acids. The germline V gene has CDR1 PRHDT and CDR2 FYEKMQ (reference sequence). Unmatched junction bases numbered 8, after V lost 6 bases and J lost 3 bases. CDR3 coding DNA: TGTGCCAGCAGGCATCGCCGGGACAGGGACACCGGGGAGCTGTTTTTT. Protein: CASRHRRDRDTGELFF.

The rearrangement joins TRBV28 to TRBJ2-1; 8 positions agree with TRBD2. The CDR3 contains 14 residues. J lost 2 bases, V lost 6 bases, and 3 bases had no gene match. Germline lookup yields CDR1 MDHEN and CDR2 SYDVKM. Written as DNA, the CDR3 is TGTGCCAGCAGGGAGCGGGAGCCCTACAATGAGCAGTTCTTC. It specifies CASREREPYNEQFF.

The chain recombines TRBV5-1 with TRBJ2-3; the D gene is possibly TRBD1 (7 bases). The CDR3 runs 16 residues. The germline V gene encodes CDR1 SGHRS and CDR2 YFSETQ. V was trimmed by 0 bases and J by 3 bases, leaving 14 bases between them. CDR3 protein: CASSLAQGGITDTQYF. CDR3 in DNA: TGCGCCAGCAGCTTGGCCCAGGGGGGCATTACAGATACGCAGTATTTT.